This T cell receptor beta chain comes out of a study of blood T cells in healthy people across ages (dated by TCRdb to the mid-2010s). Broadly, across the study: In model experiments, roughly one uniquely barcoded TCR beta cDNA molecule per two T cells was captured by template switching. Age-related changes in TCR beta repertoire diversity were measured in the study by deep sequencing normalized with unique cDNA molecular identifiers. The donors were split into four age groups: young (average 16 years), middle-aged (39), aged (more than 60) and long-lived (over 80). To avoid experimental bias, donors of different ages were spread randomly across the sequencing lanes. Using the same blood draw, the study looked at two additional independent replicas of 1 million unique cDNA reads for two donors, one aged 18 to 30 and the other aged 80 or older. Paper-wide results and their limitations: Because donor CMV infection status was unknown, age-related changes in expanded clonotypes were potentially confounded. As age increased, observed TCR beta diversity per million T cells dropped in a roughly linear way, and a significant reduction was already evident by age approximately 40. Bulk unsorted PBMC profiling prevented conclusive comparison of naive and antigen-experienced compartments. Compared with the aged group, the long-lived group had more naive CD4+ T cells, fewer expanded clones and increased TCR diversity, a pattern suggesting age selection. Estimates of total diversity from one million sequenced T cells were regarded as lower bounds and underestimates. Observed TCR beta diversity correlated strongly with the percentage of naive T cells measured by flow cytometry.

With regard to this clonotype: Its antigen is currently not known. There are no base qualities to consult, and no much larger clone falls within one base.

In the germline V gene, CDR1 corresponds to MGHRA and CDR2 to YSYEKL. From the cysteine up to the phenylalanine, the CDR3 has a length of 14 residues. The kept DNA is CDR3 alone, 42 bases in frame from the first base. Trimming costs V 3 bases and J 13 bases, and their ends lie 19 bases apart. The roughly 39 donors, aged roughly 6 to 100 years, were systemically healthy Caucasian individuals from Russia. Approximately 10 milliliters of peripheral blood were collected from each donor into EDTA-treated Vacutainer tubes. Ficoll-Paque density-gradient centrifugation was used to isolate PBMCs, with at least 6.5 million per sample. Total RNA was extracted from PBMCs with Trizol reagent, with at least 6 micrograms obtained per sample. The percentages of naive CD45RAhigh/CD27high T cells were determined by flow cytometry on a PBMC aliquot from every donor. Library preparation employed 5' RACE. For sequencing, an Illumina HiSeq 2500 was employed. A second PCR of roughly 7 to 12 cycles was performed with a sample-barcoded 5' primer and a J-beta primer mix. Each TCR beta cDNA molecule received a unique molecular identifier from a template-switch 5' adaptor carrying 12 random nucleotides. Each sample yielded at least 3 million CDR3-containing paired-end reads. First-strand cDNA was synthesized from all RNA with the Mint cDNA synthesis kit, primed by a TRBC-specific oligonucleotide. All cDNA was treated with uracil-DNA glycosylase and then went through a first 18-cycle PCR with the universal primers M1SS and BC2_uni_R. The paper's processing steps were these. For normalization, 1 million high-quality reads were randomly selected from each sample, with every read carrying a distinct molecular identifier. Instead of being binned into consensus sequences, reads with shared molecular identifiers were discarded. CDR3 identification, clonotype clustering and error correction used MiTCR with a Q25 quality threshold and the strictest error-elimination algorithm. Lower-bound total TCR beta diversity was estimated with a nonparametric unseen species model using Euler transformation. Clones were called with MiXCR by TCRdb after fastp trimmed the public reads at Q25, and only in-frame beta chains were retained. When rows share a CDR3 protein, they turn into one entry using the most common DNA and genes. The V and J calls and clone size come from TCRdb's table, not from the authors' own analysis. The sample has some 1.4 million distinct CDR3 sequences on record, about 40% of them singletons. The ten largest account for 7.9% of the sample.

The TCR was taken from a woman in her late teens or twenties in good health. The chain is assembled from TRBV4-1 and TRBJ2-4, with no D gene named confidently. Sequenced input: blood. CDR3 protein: CASSHPLSSYKQYF. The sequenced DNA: TGCGCCAGCAGCCACCCCCTCAGCTCCTACAAGCAGTACTTC.